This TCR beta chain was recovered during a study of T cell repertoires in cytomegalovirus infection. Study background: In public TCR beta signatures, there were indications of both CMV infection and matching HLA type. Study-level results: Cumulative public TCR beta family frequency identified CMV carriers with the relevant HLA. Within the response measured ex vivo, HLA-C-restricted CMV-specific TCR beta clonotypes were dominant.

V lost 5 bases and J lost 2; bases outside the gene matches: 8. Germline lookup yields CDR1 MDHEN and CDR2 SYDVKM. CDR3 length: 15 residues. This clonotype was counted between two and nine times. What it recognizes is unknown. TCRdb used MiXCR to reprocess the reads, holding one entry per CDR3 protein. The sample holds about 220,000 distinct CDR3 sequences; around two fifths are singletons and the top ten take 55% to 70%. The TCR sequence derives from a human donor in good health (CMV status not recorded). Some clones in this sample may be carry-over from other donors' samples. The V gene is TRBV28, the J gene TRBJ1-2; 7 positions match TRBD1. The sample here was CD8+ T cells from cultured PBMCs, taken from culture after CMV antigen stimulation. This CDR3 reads CASSISETGNYGYTF. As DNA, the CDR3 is TGTGCCAGCAGTATCTCCGAGACAGGGAACTATGGCTACACCTTC.